The rows below give T cell receptor beta chains drawn from one sample of a study of OX40 agonist ivuxolimab in advanced cancers. Using immunoSEQ multiplex PCR, the repertoire was profiled, and TCRdb retains in-frame clones only, with some absent. The top ten hold about 1% of the sample, which has about 49,000 clones, almost 90% seen once. The material was CD4+ or CD8+ T cells sorted from blood, obtained in a trial of the OX40 agonist ivuxolimab. These receptors were collected from an adult with an advanced solid tumor such as melanoma, head and neck, liver or kidney cancer. CDR3s include the opening cysteine and the closing phenylalanine or tryptophan. D genes are given only for firm matches. Some rows mark clone size as missing; the rest say once, few, many or name a class of expanded clone.

V: TRBV7-2
J: TRBJ2-4
size: NA
D: TRBD1
DNA: TGTGCCAGCAGCTTCAGACAGGGCAAAAACATTCAGTACTTC
CDR3: CASSFRQGKNIQYF

V: TRBV7-2
J: TRBJ2-1
size: NA
D: NA
DNA: TGTGCCAGCTCCTCGGACCCGAACAATGAGCAGTTCTTC
CDR3: CASSSDPNNEQFF

V: TRBV28
J: TRBJ2-2
size: NA
D: NA
DNA: TGTGCCAGCACCGGGTTTAGGGCCGGGGAGCTGTTTTTT
CDR3: CASTGFRAGELFF

V: TRBV28
J: TRBJ1-5
size: NA
D: NA
DNA: TGTGCCAGCAGTTTGGGGGCGAGGCAGCCCCAGCATTTT
CDR3: CASSLGARQPQHF

V: TRBV2
J: TRBJ2-1
size: once
D: NA
DNA: TGTGCCAGCAGTGAATACTACCTCTCCTACAATGAGCAGTTCTTC
CDR3: CASSEYYLSYNEQFF

V: TRBV7-8
J: TRBJ2-3
size: once
D: NA
DNA: TGTGCCAGCAGCTTAAGGGCGGATACGCAGTATTTT
CDR3: CASSLRADTQYF

V: TRBV10-3
J: TRBJ1-1
size: NA
D: TRBD1
DNA: TGTGCCATCAGTGAGTCAGACAGGGTAATGAACACTGAAGCTTTCTTT
CDR3: CAISESDRVMNTEAFF

V: TRBV21-1
J: TRBJ2-4
size: NA
D: NA
DNA: TGTGCCAGCAGCATTTGGGGACAGAAAAACATTCAGTACTTC
CDR3: CASSIWGQKNIQYF

V: TRBV6-1
J: TRBJ2-7
size: NA
D: NA
DNA: TGTGCCAGCTCGGCCAACTCCTACGAGCAGTACTTC
CDR3: CASSANSYEQYF

V: TRBV9
J: TRBJ1-2
size: NA
D: NA
DNA: TGTGCCAGCAGCGTCCAGGCTAACAACTATGGCTACACCTTC
CDR3: CASSVQANNYGYTF

V: TRBV18
J: TRBJ2-5
size: NA
D: NA
DNA: TGTGCCAGCTCACCGCCAGGTTTGAGTGAGACCCAGTACTTC
CDR3: CASSPPGLSETQYF

V: TRBV4-1
J: TRBJ1-3
size: NA
D: NA
DNA: TGCGCCAGCAGCCAGGGAAGCGTTGGAAACACCATATATTTT
CDR3: CASSQGSVGNTIYF

V: TRBV27
J: TRBJ1-2
size: NA
D: NA
DNA: TGTGCCAGCAGTTTAGGGCAGAACTATGGCTACACCTTC
CDR3: CASSLGQNYGYTF

V: TRBV11-2
J: TRBJ2-7
size: few
D: NA
DNA: TGTGCCAGCAGCGAGCGGGCAGCCTACGAGCAGTACTTC
CDR3: CASSERAAYEQYF

V: TRBV7-3
J: TRBJ1-2
size: NA
D: NA
DNA: TGTGCCAGCAGCCCAGATCGAGGGACGGGATTTAACTATGGCTACACCTTC
CDR3: CASSPDRGTGFNYGYTF

V: TRBV9
J: TRBJ2-3
size: NA
D: TRBD2
DNA: TGTGCCAGCAGCGTAGGGGCTAGCGGGAGGGCTGATACGCAGTATTTT
CDR3: CASSVGASGRADTQYF

V: TRBV14
J: TRBJ2-7
size: NA
D: TRBD2
DNA: TGTGCCAGCAGCCTGCAAGCGGGAGTAACCGAGCAGTACTTC
CDR3: CASSLQAGVTEQYF

V: TRBV2
J: TRBJ2-7
size: NA
D: TRBD1
DNA: TGTGCCAGCAGTACAACCTACAGGGGCGGGTACGAGCAGTACTTC
CDR3: CASSTTYRGGYEQYF

V: TRBV5-6
J: TRBJ1-1
size: NA
D: NA
DNA: TGTGCCAGCAACTTTAATGGGGGGAACACTGAAGCTTTCTTT
CDR3: CASNFNGGNTEAFF

V: TRBV2
J: TRBJ2-2
size: once
D: TRBD2
DNA: TGTGCCAGCAGTTTTACTAGCGGGACGAACACCGGGGAGCTGTTTTTT
CDR3: CASSFTSGTNTGELFF

V: TRBV18
J: TRBJ2-7
size: NA
D: TRBD2
DNA: TGTGCCAGCTCCTCAACGGAGAGACTAGCGGGAGCCGAGCAGTACTTC
CDR3: CASSSTERLAGAEQYF

V: TRBV28
J: TRBJ2-7
size: NA
D: NA
DNA: TGTGCCAGCAGTCCCCCCGGGACTCCCTACGAGCAGTACTTC
CDR3: CASSPPGTPYEQYF

V: TRBV28
J: TRBJ2-3
size: NA
D: TRBD2
DNA: TGTGCGCTAGCGGGGTCTTCTAGCACAGATACGCAGTATTTT
CDR3: CALAGSSSTDTQYF

V: TRBV30
J: TRBJ2-1
size: NA
D: TRBD2
DNA: TGTGCCTGGACCACATTTAGCGGGCGGGGGGGTGAGCAGTTCTTC
CDR3: CAWTTFSGRGGEQFF

V: TRBV5-1
J: TRBJ2-5
size: NA
D: TRBD2
DNA: TGCGCCAGCAGCACGGGAGGGTCCCAAGAGACCCAGTACTTC
CDR3: CASSTGGSQETQYF

V: TRBV6-1
J: TRBJ2-5
size: NA
D: NA
DNA: TGTGCCAGCAGGACGCAGGGGGGTCAAGAGACCCAGTACTTC
CDR3: CASRTQGGQETQYF

V: TRBV2
J: TRBJ2-7
size: NA
D: NA
DNA: TGTGCCAGCAGTGAGGGTGTGGTTAACGAGCAGTACTTC
CDR3: CASSEGVVNEQYF

V: TRBV2
J: TRBJ2-1
size: NA
D: NA
DNA: TGTGCCAGCAGTGAAAGGGCGGGCTCGAAATACAATGAGCAGTTCTTC
CDR3: CASSERAGSKYNEQFF

V: TRBV5-1
J: TRBJ2-3
size: NA
D: TRBD1
DNA: TGCGCCAGCAGTTTCAGGACAGGGAGGATTTTGACAGATACGCAGTATTTT
CDR3: CASSFRTGRILTDTQYF

V: TRBV29-1
J: TRBJ1-3
size: few
D: NA
DNA: TGCAGCGTTGAAGAAGGATCTGGAAACACCATATATTTT
CDR3: CSVEEGSGNTIYF

V: TRBV19
J: TRBJ2-2
size: NA
D: TRBD2
DNA: TGTGCCAGTGACATCCGCGGACTAGCGGGAGGCACCGGGGAGCTGTTTTTT
CDR3: CASDIRGLAGGTGELFF

V: TRBV7-2
J: TRBJ2-1
size: few
D: TRBD2
DNA: TGTGCCAGCAGCTATCAAGGACTAGCGTTCCATGAGCAGTTCTTC
CDR3: CASSYQGLAFHEQFF

V: TRBV7-9
J: TRBJ1-2
size: once
D: NA
DNA: TGTGCCAGCAGCTTATTCGGACAGTCATCCTATGGCTACACCTTC
CDR3: CASSLFGQSSYGYTF

V: TRBV27
J: TRBJ1-1
size: NA
D: TRBD1
DNA: TGTGCCAGCAGTTTAGGACAGGGGAGAGGAGCTTTCTTT
CDR3: CASSLGQGRGAFF

V: TRBV6-6
J: TRBJ1-5
size: NA
D: NA
DNA: TGTGCCAGCAGTTCACAAAATCAGCCCCAGCATTTT
CDR3: CASSSQNQPQHF

V: TRBV7-9
J: TRBJ2-1
size: NA
D: TRBD2
DNA: TGTGCCAGCAGCTTAGATGCTTTCTTAGCGGGTTCGAATGAGCAGTTCTTC
CDR3: CASSLDAFLAGSNEQFF

V: TRBV5-8
J: TRBJ2-5
size: NA
D: TRBD2
DNA: TGTGCCAGCAGCTTGGGTGGCGGGAGGCCCCACGGAGAGACCCAGTACTTC
CDR3: CASSLGGGRPHGETQYF

V: TRBV2
J: TRBJ1-6
size: NA
D: TRBD1
DNA: TGTGCCAGCAACATATTTGGGGACAGGGGCCCAGGTGGGGATTCACCCCTCCACTTT
CDR3: CASNIFGDRGPGGDSPLHF

V: TRBV7-2
J: TRBJ2-2
size: NA
D: NA
DNA: TGTGCCAGCAGCTACACTAGTCCCGGGGAGCTGTTTTTT
CDR3: CASSYTSPGELFF

V: TRBV7-2
J: TRBJ2-1
size: NA
D: NA
DNA: TGTGCCAGCAGCTTAGCGATGGGCTCGAGCTCCTACAATGAGCAGTTCTTC
CDR3: CASSLAMGSSSYNEQFF

V: TRBV6-7
J: TRBJ2-7
size: NA
D: NA
DNA: TGTGCCGCCGGGGTCGAGCAGTACTTC
CDR3: CAAGVEQYF

V: TRBV27
J: TRBJ1-2
size: NA
D: NA
DNA: TGTGCCAGCAGTTGGCAGGGAACCTATGGCTACACCTTC
CDR3: CASSWQGTYGYTF

V: TRBV5-1
J: TRBJ2-5
size: NA
D: NA
DNA: TGCGCCAGCAGCCCTGAGGGGCTAGCCCAAGAGACCCAGTACTTC
CDR3: CASSPEGLAQETQYF

V: TRBV5-8
J: TRBJ1-6
size: NA
D: TRBD1
DNA: TGTGCCAGCAGCTCTGGAGGACAGGGGGTAGGAAATTCACCCCTCCACTTT
CDR3: CASSSGGQGVGNSPLHF

V: TRBV9
J: TRBJ2-2
size: few
D: TRBD2
DNA: TGTGCCAGCAGCGCCGGGGGACTAGCGGGGACCGGGGAGCTGTTTTTT
CDR3: CASSAGGLAGTGELFF

V: TRBV5-1
J: TRBJ2-1
size: NA
D: NA
DNA: TGCGCCAGCAGGAAAGAACTTCTCTCCTACAATGAGCAGTTCTTC
CDR3: CASRKELLSYNEQFF

V: TRBV7-8
J: TRBJ2-1
size: once
D: TRBD2
DNA: TGTGCCAGCAGCTTCCGGACTAGCGGACTACACAATGAGCAGTTCTTC
CDR3: CASSFRTSGLHNEQFF

V: TRBV30
J: TRBJ2-2
size: few
D: TRBD1
DNA: TGTGCCTGGCAGACAGGGGCCAACACCGGGGAGCTGTTTTTT
CDR3: CAWQTGANTGELFF

V: TRBV7-2
J: TRBJ2-2
size: NA
D: NA
DNA: TGTGCCAGCAGCCAGTTTCCCACCGGGGAGCTGTTTTTT
CDR3: CASSQFPTGELFF

V: TRBV6-9
J: TRBJ1-3
size: NA
D: NA
DNA: TGTGCCAGCAGTCCCTACACGGACACCATATATTTT
CDR3: CASSPYTDTIYF

V: TRBV28
J: TRBJ1-5
size: NA
D: NA
DNA: TGTGCCAGCGCACGCGGGGCGGGAAGTGGCAATCAGCCCCAGCATTTT
CDR3: CASARGAGSGNQPQHF

V: TRBV7-9
J: TRBJ2-5
size: NA
D: TRBD2
DNA: TGTGCCAGCAGCGTAGCGGGAGCGGTGGAGACCCAGTACTTC
CDR3: CASSVAGAVETQYF